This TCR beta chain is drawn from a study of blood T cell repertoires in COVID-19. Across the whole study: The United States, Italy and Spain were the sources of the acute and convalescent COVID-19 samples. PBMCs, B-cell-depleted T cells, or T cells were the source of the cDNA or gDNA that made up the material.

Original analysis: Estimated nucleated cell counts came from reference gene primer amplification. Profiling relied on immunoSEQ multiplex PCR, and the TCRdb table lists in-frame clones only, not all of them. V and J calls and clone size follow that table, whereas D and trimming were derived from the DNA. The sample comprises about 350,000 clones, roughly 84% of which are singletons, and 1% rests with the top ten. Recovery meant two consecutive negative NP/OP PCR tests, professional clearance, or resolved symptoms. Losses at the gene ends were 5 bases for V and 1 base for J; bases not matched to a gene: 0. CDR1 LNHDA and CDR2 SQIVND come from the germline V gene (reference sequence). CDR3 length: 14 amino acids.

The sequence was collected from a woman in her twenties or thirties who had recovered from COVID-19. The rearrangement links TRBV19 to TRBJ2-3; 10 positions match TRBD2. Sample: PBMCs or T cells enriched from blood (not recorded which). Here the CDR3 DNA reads TGTGCCAGTAGTCTAGCGGGGGGCACAGATACGCAGTATTTT. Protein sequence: CASSLAGGTDTQYF.